What follows are 26 T cell receptor beta chains derived from one specimen sequenced in a study of T-cell memory formation after mild COVID-19 (dated by TCRdb to about 2021). The library came from 5' RACE. Instrument on record: Illumina NovaSeq 6000. The public reads were run again by TCRdb, first through fastp at Q25 and then through MiXCR, and only productive beta chains were kept. Each CDR3 protein appears once, grouped with its most common genes and DNA. The table for this sample lists fewer than 700,000 distinct CDR3 sequences; less than 25% of them were counted only once. Roughly 9.1% of the sample belongs to the ten largest clones. The sample consisted of PBMCs or a T cell subset sorted from them (not recorded which). Receptors were obtained from an adult woman who had mild COVID-19 (a few samples of this study predate the infection). The sample titles of this study are shuffled in the database, so cell type and time point are left out; the donor was told from shared clones.

This clonotype showed up just a few times. This sequence joins TRBV9 and TRBJ2-3; TRBD2 matches 7 bases. The CDR3 has 16 amino acids. CDR1 is SGDLS and CDR2 is YYNGEE in the germline V gene. J gave up 6 bases and V 0 bases, and 10 bases lay outside the gene matches. In DNA, the CDR3 is TGTGCCAGCAGCGTAGTGGAGGGAGGGCCAGGTGATACGCAGTATTTT. It encodes CASSVVEGGPGDTQYF.

The chain links TRBV12-3 or TRBV12-4 to TRBJ2-3; 13 positions match TRBD2. CDR3 length: 19 amino acids. The V gene end was trimmed by 6 bases and the J gene end by 6 bases; junction bases not matched to a gene: 18. CDR3 nucleotide sequence: TGTGCCAGCAGGACGACTAGCGGGAGGAGTCCCGCGTACACGGATACGCAGTATTTT. Translating it yields CASRTTSGRSPAYTDTQYF.

This rearrangement joins TRBV7-6 to TRBJ2-1; 11 bases are a match to TRBD2. This CDR3 comprises 17 residues. The germline CDR1 and CDR2 sequences are SGHVS and FNYEAQ. V was clipped by 0 bases and J by 4 bases; unmatched bases: 5. For the CDR3, the DNA is TGTGCCAGCAGCTTAGCCCCGGGACTAGCGGCGTACAATGAGCAGTTCTTC. This encodes CASSLAPGLAAYNEQFF.

This clonotype occurred a few times. The J gene is TRBJ2-1, the V gene TRBV6-5; 8 nucleotides agree with TRBD2. Germline V gene data show CDR1 as MNHEY and CDR2 as SVGAGI. This CDR3 contains 16 residues. Losses at the gene ends were 4 bases for V and 2 bases for J; bases not matched to a gene: 7. The CDR3 reads CASSWGRGLAYNEQFF. In DNA form, the CDR3 reads TGTGCCAGCAGTTGGGGTAGGGGACTAGCCTACAATGAGCAGTTCTTC.

This clonotype showed up just a few times. The CDR3 loop reads CASSVTGDAYEQYF. DNA for the CDR3: TGTGCCAGCAGTGTGACGGGCGATGCCTACGAGCAGTACTTC. The J gene is TRBJ2-7, the V gene TRBV6-4; D is unresolved. Germline lookup yields CDR1 MRHNA and CDR2 SNTAGT. Trimming took off 4 bases at V and 2 bases at J, with 12 bases between the two ends. The CDR3 contains 14 residues.

J is TRBJ2-3 and V is TRBV18; 12 bases fit TRBD1. CDR1 is KGHSH, CDR2 LQKENI, per germline. The CDR3 is 15 residues long. V was pared by 8 bases and J by 6 bases, with 9 bases of the junction left unmatched. In DNA, the CDR3 is TGTGCCAGCCAAGGCTGGGGACAGGGGGCTGATACGCAGTATTTT. Amino acid sequence: CASQGWGQGADTQYF.

This clonotype has only a few counts. The CDR3 region has the DNA TGTGCCAGCTCACCGTCAGATACCTACGAGCAGTACTTC. Amino acids: CASSPSDTYEQYF. The rearrangement uses TRBV18 and TRBJ2-7; D not certain. The CDR3 consists of 13 residues. Between the trimmed V and J ends, which lost 3 bases and 2 bases, there was a span of 8 bases. Germline V lookup: CDR1 KGHSH, CDR2 LQKENI. The whole variable domain, remainder taken from reference TRBV18 and TRBJ2-7, is NAGVMQNPRHLVRRRGQEARLRCSPMKGHSHVYWYRQLPEEGLKFMVYLQKENIIDESGMPKERFSAEFPKEGPSILRIQQVVRGDSAAYFCASSPSDTYEQYFGPGTRLTVT.

The chain combines TRBV24-1 with TRBJ2-7; the D gene is possibly TRBD1 (5 bases). Trimming stripped 7 bases from V and 5 bases from J, with 11 bases between. Germline CDR1 reads KGHDR; CDR2 reads SFDVKD. There are 12 residues in the CDR3. CDR3 in DNA: TGTGCCACCAGCGGAGACAGTCACGAGCAGTACTTC. Translated: CATSGDSHEQYF.

In this sample, this clonotype turned up a few times. V is TRBV6-5 and J is TRBJ1-5, with 8 bases identical to TRBD1. The germline V gene encodes CDR1 MNHEY and CDR2 SVGAGI. The CDR3 extends over 14 amino acids. J was trimmed by 7 bases and V by 5 bases; bases with no gene match: 7. CDR3 nucleotide sequence: TGTGCCAGCAGTCCGGACAGGGTGAGGCAGCCCCAGCATTTT. It specifies CASSPDRVRQPQHF.

J is TRBJ2-1 and V is TRBV12-3 or TRBV12-4, with D uncertain. V was shortened by 2 bases and J by 8 bases, with 31 bases between the two germline ends. The CDR3 is 20 amino acids. The chain's CDR3 is CASSLKGRVQIDWGRDEQFF. CDR3 nucleotide sequence: TGTGCCAGCAGTTTAAAAGGACGCGTACAGATCGATTGGGGTCGGGATGAGCAGTTCTTC.

This clonotype has only a few counts. The V call is TRBV27, the J call TRBJ1-1; no clear D. V shed 1 base and J shed 3 bases, with 9 bases lying between them. Germline V gene data show CDR1 as MNHEY and CDR2 as SMNVEV (reference sequence). This CDR3 spans 14 amino acids. Here the CDR3 reads CASSLYERYTEAFF. As DNA, the CDR3 is TGTGCCAGCAGTTTATATGAACGGTACACTGAAGCTTTCTTT.

There are many counts of this clonotype. The V and J genes are TRBV7-2 and TRBJ2-3, with D unclear. Germline values: CDR1 SGHTA, CDR2 FQGNSA. Trimming took off 2 bases at V and 5 bases at J, with 8 bases between the two ends. The CDR3 is 13 amino acids. CDR3 nucleotide sequence: TGTGCCAGCAGCTTATCCGGGTTAGATACGCAGTATTTT. Translated, it gives CASSLSGLDTQYF.

This clonotype has just one count. This sequence joins TRBV20-1 and TRBJ2-6; 9 bases agree with TRBD1. Trimming cost V 3 bases and J 0 bases; bases outside gene matches: 3. Germline lookup yields CDR1 DFQATT and CDR2 SNEGSKA (reference sequence). The CDR3 loop spans 16 amino acids. The CDR3 loop reads CSARTGGSSGANVLTF. The CDR3 DNA reads TGCAGTGCTAGGACAGGGGGGAGCTCTGGGGCCAACGTCCTGACTTTC.

This clonotype was picked up many times. The rearrangement links TRBV20-1 to TRBJ1-6, with no clear D. V was clipped by 1 base and J by 6 bases, with 22 bases between them. The germline CDR1 and CDR2 sequences are DFQATT and SNEGSKA (reference sequence). This CDR3 region has 18 residues. CDR3 sequence: CSARVGLAGSSGNSPLHF. DNA for the CDR3: TGCAGTGCTAGAGTGGGATTGGCCGGCTCTTCGGGTAATTCACCCCTCCACTTT.

This clonotype was recorded at least ten times. CDR3 in DNA: TGCGCCAGCAGCTTGAAGCGGGGGGGCCGAGAGACCCAGTACTTC. This sequence encodes CASSLKRGGRETQYF. The genes are TRBV5-1 and TRBJ2-5; the match to TRBD2 covers 10 bases. The CDR3 is made up of 15 amino acids. The germline gives CDR1 SGHRS, CDR2 YFSETQ. V lost 1 base, J lost 4 bases, and 4 bases stayed unmatched.

This clonotype has just a few counts. V usage is TRBV5-1 and J usage is TRBJ2-5, with TRBD2 matching over 15 bases. CDR3 size: 16 residues. J gave up 4 bases and V 3 bases, and 4 bases lay outside the gene matches. CDR1 and CDR2 (germline): SGHRS, YFSETQ. The DNA for the CDR3 is TGCGCCAGCAGCTATGGGACTAGCGGGGGGTCAGAGACCCAGTACTTC. Translating it yields CASSYGTSGGSETQYF.

This clonotype was seen a handful of times. This sequence joins TRBV27 and TRBJ1-1; D is uncertain. Trimming cost V 7 bases and J 0 bases, with 9 bases left between them. Germline values: CDR1 MNHEY, CDR2 SMNVEV (reference sequence). The CDR3 covers 13 residues. The CDR3 loop reads CASKSQVNTEAFF. The CDR3 region has the DNA TGTGCCAGCAAGTCCCAGGTGAACACTGAAGCTTTCTTT.

This clonotype was counted between two and nine times. The J gene is TRBJ1-1, the V gene TRBV7-3; 9 nucleotides agree with TRBD1. The germline gives CDR1 SGHTA, CDR2 FQGTGA. Germline trimming cut 5 bases from V and 1 base from J; bases unmatched to any gene: 11. This CDR3 is 17 amino acids long. The CDR3 nucleotides are TGTGCCAGCAGCCTTTCCGGGACAGGGTTTTCGAACACTGAAGCTTTCTTT. Amino acid sequence: CASSLSGTGFSNTEAFF.

The chain couples TRBV7-2 to TRBJ2-7; 7 bases are a match to TRBD2. CDR3 length: 15 residues. The V segment lost 1 base and the J segment 2 bases; nucleotides outside the gene matches: 5. Germline CDR1 is SGHTA and CDR2 is FQGNSA. DNA for the CDR3: TGTGCCAGCAGCTTAGAGGCTAGCGGACCCTACGAGCAGTACTTC. It codes for CASSLEASGPYEQYF.

The chain employs TRBV12-3 or TRBV12-4 and TRBJ2-7; 12 bases fit TRBD1. After removal of 7 bases from V and 0 bases from J, the junction contained 16 bases not matched to a gene. The CDR3 length is 19 residues. CDR3 in amino acids: CASTSFFTQGQGASYEQYF. CDR3 nucleotide sequence: TGTGCCAGCACCTCTTTTTTTACACAGGGACAGGGGGCCTCCTACGAGCAGTACTTC.

CDR3 in amino acids: CATSAGRSYEQYF. CDR3 bases: TGTGCCACCAGCGCGGGGAGGAGTTACGAGCAGTACTTC. V gene TRBV24-1 combines with J gene TRBJ2-7; D is possibly TRBD2 (6 bases). V gave up 7 bases and J gave up 4 bases, with 13 bases separating them. This CDR3 has 13 amino acids. From germline, CDR1 is KGHDR and CDR2 SFDVKD.

A few counts support this clonotype. V gene TRBV29-1 combines with J gene TRBJ2-6; no clear D gene. Trimming took 4 bases from V and 4 from J, leaving 8 bases between them. The CDR3 has 13 amino acids. Germline V gene data show CDR1 as SQVTM and CDR2 as ANQGSEA. The chain's CDR3 is CSVAETGANVLTF. The CDR3 DNA sequence: TGCAGCGTTGCGGAGACAGGGGCCAACGTCCTGACTTTC.

The rearrangement joins TRBV12-3 or TRBV12-4 to TRBJ1-1; D remains ambiguous. Trimming removed 6 bases at V and 3 bases at J, with 11 bases between. There are 13 residues in the CDR3. CDR3 region: CASRISGDTEAFF. The CDR3 nucleotides are TGTGCCAGCAGGATTAGTGGGGACACTGAAGCTTTCTTT.

The chain combines TRBV7-6 with TRBJ2-1; D is unclear. With 2 bases removed from V and 6 bases from J, the gap between germline ends came to 8 bases. CDR3 length equals 13 residues. Germline CDR1 SGHVS, CDR2 FNYEAQ. The CDR3 spells CASSLISGNEQFF. CDR3 DNA: TGTGCCAGCAGCTTAATATCCGGCAATGAGCAGTTCTTC.

The sample holds a few counts of this clonotype. The J gene is TRBJ2-1, the V gene TRBV3-1, with D possibly being TRBD2 (6 bases). Between the trimmed V and J ends, which lost 4 bases and 0 bases, there was a span of 10 bases. The CDR3 loop spans 15 amino acids. Germline loops: CDR1 LGHDT, CDR2 YNNKEL (reference sequence). The CDR3 loop is CASSPWTTSYNEQFF. CDR3 sequence (DNA): TGTGCCAGCAGCCCTTGGACTACCTCCTACAATGAGCAGTTCTTC.

The V call is TRBV7-2, the J call TRBJ1-1; maybe TRBD1 (5 bases). Trimming cost V 3 bases and J 1 base, with 15 bases left between them. Germline CDR1 reads SGHTA; CDR2 reads FQGNSA. The CDR3 is 16 amino acids. The CDR3 sequence: CASSFAQGIKNTEAFF. The CDR3 DNA reads as TGTGCCAGCAGCTTCGCTCAGGGAATCAAGAACACTGAAGCTTTCTTT.